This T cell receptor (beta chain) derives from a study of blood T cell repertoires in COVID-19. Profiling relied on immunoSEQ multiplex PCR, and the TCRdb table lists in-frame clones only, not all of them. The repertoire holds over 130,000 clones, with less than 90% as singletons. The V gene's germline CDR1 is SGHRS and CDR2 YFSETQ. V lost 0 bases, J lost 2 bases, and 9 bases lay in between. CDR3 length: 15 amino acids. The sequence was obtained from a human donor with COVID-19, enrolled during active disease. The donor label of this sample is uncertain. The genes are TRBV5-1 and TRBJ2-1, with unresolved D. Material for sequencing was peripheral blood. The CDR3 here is CASSLAENTYNEQFF. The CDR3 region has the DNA TGCGCCAGCAGCTTGGCGGAGAACACCTACAATGAGCAGTTCTTC.